This record looks at one T cell receptor beta chain sequence and its context. Its antigen is not yet known. No quality values exist for individual bases; no much larger clone is one base distant. Based on the germline V gene, the CDR1 and CDR2 sequences are SGHTA and FQGTGA. Including the terminal cysteine and phenylalanine, the CDR3 comprises 15 residues. Of the read, only the CDR3 DNA is kept; its 45 bases are in frame from base 1. For this chain, trimming is 5 bases at the V end and 5 bases at the J end, and the number of junction bases without a gene match is 6. Genomic DNA was isolated from the sorted cells so that the TCRbeta CDR3 region could be sequenced. The immunoSEQ Assay was used to sequence the TCRbeta CDR3 regions. TCRdb limited this immuneACCESS table to in-frame rearrangements with V and J called. A share of clones is missing; checked studies link under half to unresolved V genes, and the rest is unexplained. This sample is represented by tens of thousands of clones; approximately 83% of them were singletons. The ten largest clones represent roughly 3% of the sample.

The record originates from a study of OX40 agonist ivuxolimab in advanced cancers. At the level of the whole study: Ivuxolimab, which targeted the costimulatory receptor OX40 (CD134), was an agonistic, fully human IgG2 monoclonal antibody. Intravenous ivuxolimab was administered to patients every 2 weeks at six dose levels: 0.01, 0.1, 0.3, 1.5, 3 and 10 mg/kg. Among the roughly 50 dose-escalation patients, 19 had hepatocellular carcinoma, approximately 15 melanoma, 9 renal cell carcinoma and 9 head and neck cancer. In the dose-escalation cohort, approximately 80% of patients were male, and the mean age was approximately 60 years with a range of roughly 20 to 79. Prior anti-PD-1, anti-PD-L1 or anti-CTLA-4 therapy was permitted, and checkpoint inhibitors had been received by roughly 42% of dose-escalation patients. Partial responses occurred in three dose-escalation patients: two with cutaneous melanoma and one with hepatocellular carcinoma. The point of sequencing TCRbeta in the periphery was to test whether ivuxolimab changed TCR sequence diversity and drove clonal T-cell expansion. The paper describes the monotherapy dose-escalation part (N ≈ 49 patients) of the phase I trial of ivuxolimab. General conclusions and limits of the study: At doses of 0.1 to 3.0 mg/kg, clonal expansion of both CD4+ and CD8+ T cells in blood was seen between baseline and week 6. Low levels of normalized T-cell clonal expansion were also seen in some nonresponding patients. After ivuxolimab, more expanded clones were found on average in CD8+ T cells than in CD4+ T cells. Which antigens the clonally expanded peripheral T cells were specific for was not determined. In the 0.1-3.0 mg/kg groups, partial responders had among the lowest normalized peripheral clonal expansion, particularly in CD8+ T cells.

Patients with autoimmune disease history or receiving systemic immunosuppression were excluded from the trial. Peripheral blood for TCR sequencing was collected from all dose cohorts at baseline, on cycle 4 day 1, and on cycle 7 day 1. Samples were obtained from an open-label, multicenter, first-in-human phase I dose-escalation trial of ivuxolimab. The trial enrolled adults with locally advanced or metastatic head and neck squamous cell, hepatocellular, melanoma or renal cell carcinoma. Before TCR sequencing, CD4+ T cells and CD8+ T cells were sorted from peripheral blood as separate populations. Sequencing used CD4+ or CD8+ T cells sorted from blood, obtained in a trial of the OX40 agonist ivuxolimab. This receptor was obtained from an adult with an advanced solid tumor such as melanoma, head and neck, liver or kidney cancer. This chain joins TRBV7-3 to TRBJ1-6; TRBD1 aligns with 7 central bases. The CDR3 region reads CASSLRTGNNSPLHF. The DNA is as follows: TGTGCCAGCAGCCTAAGGACAGGTAATAATTCACCCCTCCACTTT.